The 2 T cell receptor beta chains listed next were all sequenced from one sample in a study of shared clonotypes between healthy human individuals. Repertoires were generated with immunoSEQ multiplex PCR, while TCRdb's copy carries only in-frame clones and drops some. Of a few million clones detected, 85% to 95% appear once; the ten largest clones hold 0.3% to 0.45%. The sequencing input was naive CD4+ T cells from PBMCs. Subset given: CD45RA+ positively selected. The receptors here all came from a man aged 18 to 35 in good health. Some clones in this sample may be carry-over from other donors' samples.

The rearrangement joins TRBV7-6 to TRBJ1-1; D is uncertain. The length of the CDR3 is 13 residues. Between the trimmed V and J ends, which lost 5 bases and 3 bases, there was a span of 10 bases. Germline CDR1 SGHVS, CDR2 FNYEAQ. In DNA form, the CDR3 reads TGTGCCAGCAGCCCGGGGAGTTACACTGAAGCTTTCTTT. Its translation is CASSPGSYTEAFF.

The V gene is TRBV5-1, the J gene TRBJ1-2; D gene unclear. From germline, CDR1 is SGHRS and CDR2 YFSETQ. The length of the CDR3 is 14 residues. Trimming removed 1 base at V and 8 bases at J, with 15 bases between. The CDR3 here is CASSLSTGFGGYTF. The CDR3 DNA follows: TGCGCCAGCAGCTTGTCTACGGGTTTTGGGGGCTACACCTTC.